This TCR beta chain was identified in a study of cytomegalovirus exposure and HLA in healthy donors. General study points: Analyses of presence and absence presupposed an approximately uniform sequencing depth across donors. Donor immune exposure was known only as CMV serostatus.

A multiplex PCR was run with 60 Vbeta primers and 13 Jbeta primers. Repertoires were generated with immunoSEQ multiplex PCR, while TCRdb's copy carries only in-frame clones and drops some. The table lists roughly 150,000 clones, approximately 80% of them singletons, with 14% in the top ten. Worth noting for this clone: The antigen remains unidentified.

The germline V gene has CDR1 SNHLY and CDR2 FYNNEI. CDR3 size: 16 residues. V gave up 7 bases and J gave up 3 bases; unmatched junction bases: 11. The specimen was PBMCs. This sequence joins TRBV2 and TRBJ2-1, with TRBD2 identical over 8 bases. This TCR was sampled from a woman aged 40 to 50 in good health and CMV-seronegative. As DNA, the CDR3 is TGTGCCAGCATGGGTCCAGCGGGAGTTCTCTACAATGAGCAGTTCTTC. It codes for CASMGPAGVLYNEQFF.